This record looks at one TCR beta chain sequence and its context. Data came from immunoSEQ multiplex PCR; TCRdb stores just in-frame clones and leaves some out. The data hold about 100,000 clones, with around 92% observed a single time. These data come from a study of T cell changes during pregnancy in multiple sclerosis. The germline V and J ends were trimmed by 5 bases and 6 bases, with 14 bases remaining between them. The CDR3 is 14 amino acids. Per germline, CDR1 SGHVS and CDR2 FNYEAQ. The V call is TRBV7-6, the J call TRBJ1-5; a possible D gene is TRBD1 (5 bases). Sequencing was performed on peripheral blood, taken after pregnancy. This TCR was sampled from a female donor with multiple sclerosis, enrolled in a pregnancy study. The CDR3 loop is CASSPGHQSQPQHF. For the CDR3, the DNA is TGTGCCAGCAGCCCTGGACATCAGAGTCAGCCCCAGCATTTT.